This T cell receptor beta chain was captured by sequencing in a study of blood T cell repertoires in COVID-19. Background on the study: The study drew acute and convalescent COVID-19 samples from the United States, Italy and Spain. The analysed material was cDNA or gDNA that came from T cells, B-cell-depleted T cells, or PBMCs.

The CDR3 consists of 13 residues. Trimming removed 3 bases from V and 6 bases from J, with 11 bases in between. Germline V gene data show CDR1 as SGHTA and CDR2 as FQGNSA. As processed by the authors: Reference gene primers were amplified, and this amplification served to estimate nucleated cell counts. The protocol was immunoSEQ multiplex PCR, while the TCRdb copy is restricted to in-frame clones and leaves out a portion. V and J calls plus clone size are reproduced from that table; the DNA served to infer D and trimming. The data show approximately 500,000 clones, roughly 89% seen once. This sequence joins TRBV7-2 and TRBJ1-1, with D unclear. The sequence was obtained from a woman aged 50 to 60 with COVID-19, enrolled during active disease. The material sequenced was peripheral blood. The DNA of the CDR3 is TGTGCCAGCAGCTTTTCAGGTGCGTCTGAAGCTTTCTTT. Its protein is CASSFSGASEAFF.